These 31 T cell receptor beta chains came from one sample sequenced in a study of T cells after yellow fever vaccination. TCRdb used MiXCR to reprocess the 5' RACE reads, holding one entry per CDR3 protein. Among about 340,000 distinct CDR3 sequences, 8.7% were seen once, and the ten largest hold about a sixth. The specimen was PBMCs, collected on the day of the first yellow fever vaccination. All receptors come from a man aged 18 to 30 who received the YFV17D yellow fever vaccine.

This clonotype was seen repeatedly, ten times or more. The gene calls are TRBV29-1 and TRBJ1-6; D might be TRBD1 (5 bases). Germline V lookup: CDR1 SQVTM, CDR2 ANQGSEA. V lost 6 bases and J 7 bases, leaving 13 bases between the germline ends. The CDR3 sequence is 13 residues long. CDR3 in amino acids: CSVGDASNSPLHF. CDR3 DNA sequence: TGCAGCGTAGGGGACGCAAGCAATTCACCCCTCCACTTT.

This clonotype was detected ten times or more. The rearrangement links TRBV19 to TRBJ1-1; D ambiguous. Germline values: CDR1 LNHDA, CDR2 SQIVND (reference sequence). V lost 5 bases to trimming and J lost 4 bases, with 14 bases between them. The CDR3 totals 14 residues. CDR3 sequence reads: CASSRREEATEAFF. In DNA form, the CDR3 reads TGTGCCAGTAGTCGACGGGAGGAGGCCACTGAAGCTTTCTTT.

In this sample, this clonotype turned up many times. The chain carries TRBV10-3 and TRBJ2-3; D might be TRBD1 or TRBD2, each matching 5 bases. Germline CDR1 is ENHRY and CDR2 is SYGVKD. This CDR3 contains 12 residues. V shed 7 bases and J shed 4 bases, with 9 bases lying between them. The CDR3 loop is CAIMRGSDTQYF. DNA of the CDR3: TGTGCCATCATGAGGGGTTCAGATACGCAGTATTTT.

The chain has TRBV12-3 or TRBV12-4 and TRBJ1-4, with D possibly matching TRBD1 (5 bases). This CDR3 is built from 15 residues. V was shortened by 3 bases and J by 8 bases, with 16 bases between the two germline ends. CDR3 region: CASSLGPGGNEKLFF. The CDR3 bases are TGTGCCAGCAGTTTGGGGCCGGGAGGGAACGAAAAACTGTTTTTT.

This chain connects TRBV19 to TRBJ1-5; the D is unclear. V was clipped by 7 bases and J by 0 bases, with 7 bases between them. The CDR3 consists of 13 residues. From germline, CDR1 is LNHDA and CDR2 SQIVND (reference sequence). The CDR3 sequence is CASTEISNQPQHF. The DNA for the CDR3 is TGTGCCAGTACGGAGATTAGCAATCAGCCCCAGCATTTT. Filled out from reference TRBV19 and TRBJ1-5, the complete variable domain reads DGGITQSPKYLFRKEGQNVTLSCEQNLNHDAMYWYRQDPGQGLRLIYYSQIVNDFQKGDIAEGYSVSREKKESFPLTVTSAQKNPTAFYLCASTEISNQPQHFGDGTRLSIL.

This clonotype was found many times. The chain carries TRBV5-1 and TRBJ2-5; 7 bases map to TRBD2. CDR1 SGHRS and CDR2 YFSETQ come from the germline V gene. The V and J ends lost 4 bases and 2 bases, in that order; junction bases with no gene match: 8. The CDR3 has 15 residues. CDR3 amino acids: CASSRPLAAQETQYF. CDR3 DNA: TGCGCCAGCAGCCGCCCCCTAGCGGCTCAAGAGACCCAGTACTTC. Complete variable domain (other parts from reference TRBV5-1 and TRBJ2-5): KAGVTQTPRYLIKTRGQQVTLSCSPISGHRSVSWYQQTPGQGLQFLFEYFSETQRNKGNFPGRFSGRQFSNSRSEMNVSTLELGDSALYLCASSRPLAAQETQYFGPGTRLLVL.

This clonotype was counted ten times or more. The V gene is TRBV6-6, the J gene TRBJ2-1; D gene unclear. The CDR3 is made up of 9 amino acids. The V gene's germline CDR1 is MNHNY and CDR2 SVGAGI (reference sequence). V was shortened by 10 bases and J by 7 bases, with 5 bases between the two germline ends. The CDR3 nucleotides are TGTGCCACAGGAAATGAGCAGTTCTTC. Amino acid sequence: CATGNEQFF.

This chain links TRBV5-6 with TRBJ2-6, with D unresolved. V was cut by 1 base and J by 2 bases, with 13 bases left in between. The CDR3 is made up of 17 amino acids. Germline V gene data show CDR1 as SGHDT and CDR2 as YYEEEE. The CDR3 loop reads CASSLSKLLAGANVLTF. Here the CDR3 DNA reads TGTGCCAGCAGCTTGTCAAAATTACTCGCTGGGGCCAACGTCCTGACTTTC.

The rearrangement uses TRBV3-1 and TRBJ1-2; TRBD1 might be the D (5 bases). Per germline, CDR1 LGHDT and CDR2 YNNKEL (reference sequence). V was trimmed by 4 bases and J by 4 bases, leaving 13 bases between them. The CDR3 totals 14 residues. Here the CDR3 reads CASSPFVGGYGYTF. The CDR3 DNA reads as TGTGCCAGCAGCCCCTTCGTTGGGGGCTATGGCTACACCTTC.

The chain has TRBV2 and TRBJ2-7; D unresolved. Trimming pared 3 bases from V and 3 bases from J, leaving 6 bases between. The CDR3 totals 12 residues. Germline CDR1 is SNHLY and CDR2 is FYNNEI. The CDR3 sequence is CASSDYGYEQYF. The CDR3 region has the DNA TGTGCCAGCAGTGATTACGGCTACGAGCAGTACTTC.

The gene calls are TRBV27 and TRBJ2-3; perhaps TRBD1 as D (6 bases). This CDR3 is built from 14 residues. Deletions cut 2 bases from V and 4 bases from J, with 10 bases between. Germline CDR1 MNHEY, CDR2 SMNVEV (reference sequence). CDR3 amino acids: CASSLARGADTQYF. The CDR3 DNA reads as TGTGCCAGCAGTTTAGCCAGGGGCGCAGATACGCAGTATTTT.

This clonotype was counted only a few times. The rearrangement uses TRBV27 and TRBJ2-1; D is possibly TRBD1 (5 bases). V was pared by 1 base and J by 8 bases, with 12 bases between. Germline values: CDR1 MNHEY, CDR2 SMNVEV (reference sequence). CDR3 size: 14 residues. The CDR3 coding sequence is TGTGCCAGCAGTTTATGGGGCAGTATCGATGAGCAGTTCTTC. Translated, it gives CASSLWGSIDEQFF.

The sample holds a few counts of this clonotype. The chain uses TRBV20-1 and TRBJ2-7; D perhaps matches TRBD1 (6 bases). The germline gives CDR1 DFQATT, CDR2 SNEGSKA (reference sequence). The CDR3 totals 16 residues. Trimming stripped 0 bases from V and 0 bases from J, with 15 bases between. CDR3 amino acids: CSARDAGGPNSYEQYF. In DNA form, the CDR3 reads TGCAGTGCTAGAGATGCTGGGGGCCCGAACTCCTACGAGCAGTACTTC.

The chain has TRBV6-1 and TRBJ2-2, with 10 bases that match TRBD1. Germline assignment: CDR1 MNHNS and CDR2 SASEGT. This CDR3 comprises 14 residues. V lost 5 bases to trimming and J lost 6 bases; unmatched junction nucleotides: 3. The CDR3 protein is CASSRGQGAGELFF. In DNA form, the CDR3 reads TGTGCCAGCAGTCGCGGACAGGGGGCCGGGGAGCTGTTTTTT.

Many counts were recorded for this clonotype. The genes are TRBV29-1 and TRBJ2-1; D perhaps matches TRBD1 (6 bases). V lost 7 bases, J lost 0 bases, and 22 bases lay in between. Germline loops: CDR1 SQVTM, CDR2 ANQGSEA. This CDR3 region has 17 residues. The CDR3, as DNA: TGCAGCGCCGAGGGCTCGGCGACAGGTAGCTCCTACAATGAGCAGTTCTTC. Its translation is CSAEGSATGSSYNEQFF.

This clonotype came up a few times. This chain uses TRBV7-9 with TRBJ1-6; D is ambiguous. This CDR3 region has 15 residues. The V end was cut by 6 bases, the J end by 9 bases, with 18 bases between. Germline CDR1 is SEHNR and CDR2 is FQNEAQ (reference sequence). CDR3 protein: CASSPTTALGSPLHF. The CDR3 nucleotides are TGTGCCAGCAGTCCCACAACCGCGTTGGGTTCACCCCTCCACTTT.

A few counts support this clonotype. The rearrangement links TRBV5-1 to TRBJ2-7, with 10 bases matching TRBD2. V shed 3 bases and J 4 bases; nucleotides not matched to a gene: 7. Germline values: CDR1 SGHRS, CDR2 YFSETQ. The CDR3 runs 15 residues. The DNA of the CDR3 is TGCGCCAGCAGCTCCCTAGCGGGGGTTCAGTACGAGCAGTACTTC. Its protein is CASSSLAGVQYEQYF.

The CDR3 sequence is CSARQGSYEQYF. Here the CDR3 DNA reads TGCAGTGCTAGACAGGGCTCCTACGAGCAGTACTTC. The J gene is TRBJ2-7, the V gene TRBV20-1, with D perhaps TRBD1 (5 bases). V lost 2 bases and J lost 0, with 5 bases in between. Germline values: CDR1 DFQATT, CDR2 SNEGSKA (reference sequence). This CDR3 is 12 amino acids long.

This clonotype was recorded a few times. The V gene is TRBV30, the J gene TRBJ2-7; the D gene is possibly TRBD1 (6 bases). Trimming stripped 3 bases from V and 4 bases from J, with 10 bases between. Germline CDR1 GTSNPN, CDR2 SVGIG (reference sequence). The CDR3 spans 12 residues. Here the CDR3 DNA reads TGTGCCTGGAGCCCACAGGGATACGAGCAGTACTTC. Translating gives CAWSPQGYEQYF.

The chain combines TRBV18 with TRBJ2-7; 8 bases match TRBD2. V trimming: 6 bases; J trimming: 5 bases; junction bases outside the gene matches: 6. CDR3 length equals 13 residues. Germline V gives CDR1 KGHSH, CDR2 LQKENI. The CDR3 DNA is TGTGCCAGCTCCGGCGGGAGGTGGGACGAGCAGTACGTC. Translating gives CASSGGRWDEQYV.

This sequence joins TRBV7-2 and TRBJ1-1, with a possible D match to TRBD1 (6 bases). Per the germline V gene, CDR1 is SGHTA and CDR2 is FQGNSA. CDR3 length equals 17 residues. Trimming took off 7 bases at V and 4 bases at J, with 25 bases between the two ends. Here the CDR3 DNA reads TGTGCCAGCATTCGCGGGGGCGCTGGGTCGATGGGCACTGAAGCTTTCTTT. Translating it yields CASIRGGAGSMGTEAFF.

At least ten counts were recorded for this clonotype. The V call is TRBV7-2, the J call TRBJ2-5, with a possible D match to TRBD2 (5 bases). Germline lookup yields CDR1 SGHTA and CDR2 FQGNSA. The CDR3 loop spans 13 amino acids. V lost 5 bases and J 2 bases, leaving 9 bases between the germline ends. CDR3: CASSRTLQETQYF. The CDR3 nucleotides are TGTGCCAGCAGCCGGACTTTACAAGAGACCCAGTACTTC.

The J gene is TRBJ2-5, the V gene TRBV20-1, with 11 positions matching TRBD1. The CDR3 spans 14 residues. V was clipped by 6 bases and J by 5 bases; unmatched bases: 8. Germline assignment: CDR1 DFQATT and CDR2 SNEGSKA (reference sequence). CDR3 coding DNA: TGCAGTGCGAGTGGACAGGGGGCGACTGAGACCCAGTACTTC. Amino acid sequence: CSASGQGATETQYF.

The table lists this clonotype with a few counts. The rearrangement links TRBV20-1 to TRBJ2-4; maybe TRBD2 (5 bases). CDR1 and CDR2 (germline): DFQATT, SNEGSKA (reference sequence). V was trimmed by 3 bases and J by 3 bases, leaving 12 bases between them. CDR3 length equals 14 residues. For the CDR3, the DNA is TGCAGTGCTAGTCCCAGGAGGTTCAAAAACATTCAGTACTTC. Translation: CSASPRRFKNIQYF.

This clonotype was found many times. This rearrangement joins TRBV7-9 to TRBJ2-2; possible D gene TRBD1, 5 bases. V gave up 1 base and J gave up 4 bases, with 13 bases separating them. Germline CDR1 reads SEHNR; CDR2 reads FQNEAQ (reference sequence). The CDR3 is 16 amino acids. The CDR3 protein is CASSLGPTAGTGELFF. CDR3 sequence (DNA): TGTGCCAGCAGCTTAGGCCCGACAGCCGGCACCGGGGAGCTGTTTTTT.

This clonotype was seen at least ten times. The genes are TRBV5-1 and TRBJ2-7; perhaps TRBD1 as D (7 bases). The germline gives CDR1 SGHRS, CDR2 YFSETQ. Trimming took 0 bases from V and 3 from J, leaving 10 bases between them. The CDR3 loop spans 14 amino acids. Here the CDR3 DNA reads TGCGCCAGCAGCTTGGGGCAGGGGGGCTACGAGCAGTACTTC. Amino acid sequence: CASSLGQGGYEQYF.

This clonotype was found a few times. The chain carries TRBV6-2 or TRBV6-3 and TRBJ2-7; the D is unclear. V was clipped by 5 bases and J by 3 bases, with 2 bases between them. CDR3 length equals 10 residues. The germline gives CDR1 MNHEY, CDR2 SVGEGT. The CDR3 loop reads CASSDYEQYF. CDR3 sequence (DNA): TGTGCCAGCAGTGACTACGAGCAGTACTTC.

The V and J genes are TRBV11-2 and TRBJ2-3; a possible D gene is TRBD2 (7 bases). The V end was cut by 6 bases, the J end by 0 bases, with 22 bases between. In germline, CDR1 is SGHAT, CDR2 FQNNGV. The CDR3 contains 18 residues. CDR3 residues: CASRQWGGPGRSTDTQYF. CDR3 sequence (DNA): TGTGCCAGCAGACAATGGGGGGGGCCAGGGAGGAGCACAGATACGCAGTATTTT.

This clonotype was detected only a few times. This sequence joins TRBV20-1 and TRBJ2-2; tentatively, D is TRBD2 (6 bases). Germline V gives CDR1 DFQATT, CDR2 SNEGSKA (reference sequence). This CDR3 spans 15 amino acids. Trimming left V 5 bases short and J 2 bases short, with 15 bases between. The chain's CDR3 is CSAPNAGRNTGELFF. As DNA, the CDR3 is TGCAGTGCTCCCAACGCGGGGAGAAACACCGGGGAGCTGTTTTTT.

The rearrangement joins TRBV20-1 to TRBJ2-5, with TRBD1 as a possible D gene (5 bases). V was cut by 3 bases and J by 0 bases, with 8 bases left in between. In germline, CDR1 is DFQATT, CDR2 SNEGSKA (reference sequence). The CDR3 contains 13 residues. For the CDR3, the DNA is TGCAGTGCTAGCAGGGCGTACCAAGAGACCCAGTACTTC. Encoded protein: CSASRAYQETQYF.

This clonotype came up many times. The gene calls are TRBV6-1 and TRBJ2-7; 8 positions agree with TRBD1. There are 14 residues in the CDR3. Germline V gene lookup returns CDR1 MNHNS and CDR2 SASEGT. Unmatched junction bases numbered 8, after V lost 6 bases and J lost 4 bases. CDR3 DNA: TGTGCCAGCAGCCCAGGACAGGGAAGATACGAGCAGTACTTC. Translation: CASSPGQGRYEQYF.